This T cell receptor beta chain stems from a study of radiotherapy plus CTLA-4 blockade in lung cancer. Across the study: In about 20% of patients, objective responses were seen; approximately 34% had disease control. Study results and caveats: Tumor-derived TCR clones expanded in blood after radiotherapy plus ipilimumab.

Regarding this clone: Its antigen is not known.

The germline V gene encodes CDR1 SGHTS and CDR2 YDEGEE. This CDR3 region has 15 residues. V lost 3 bases, J lost 0 bases, and 3 bases stayed unmatched. Method: immunoSEQ multiplex PCR; TCRdb's copy keeps in-frame clones and lacks some. The sample records 35,000 to 40,000 clones, approximately 86% being singletons. The sample was peripheral blood, taken from a patient treated with radiotherapy plus ipilimumab. This receptor was identified in a human donor with non-small cell lung cancer whose response to radiotherapy plus ipilimumab could not be evaluated. V and J are TRBV5-8 and TRBJ1-5; 7 nucleotides line up with TRBD1. Here the CDR3 reads CASSSGGTSNQPQHF. For the CDR3, the DNA is TGTGCCAGCAGCTCAGGGGGGACTAGCAATCAGCCCCAGCATTTT.